Sequencing of this TCR beta chain was carried out in a study of T-cell reconstitution after alpha-beta-depleted transplantation in children. Study-wide findings and caveats: Where some patients showed high TCRbeta diversity at day 60, it came from recipient T cells and thymic progenitors that had survived. Expanded clones from the graft, numbering several hundred, reportedly supplied alpha-beta T cells about two months after transplant. Fresh T-cell production supplied most of the T-cell counts and diversity seen one year after transplant.

CDR1 and CDR2 from the germline V gene are SQVTM and ANQGSEA. There are 14 residues in the CDR3. V was clipped by 6 bases and J by 8 bases, with 21 bases between them. A library of TCRbeta sequences, prepared with unique molecular identifiers, was generated. Using its own MiXCR run on the PCR reads, TCRdb lists one record per CDR3 protein. The sample records some 87,000 distinct CDR3 sequences, 15% to 17% being singletons. About this clonotype itself: Antigen: not known.

This TCR was recovered from a male patient aged 2-15 years who had a stem cell transplant for acute lymphoblastic leukemia, so the T cells may come from the graft donor. The chain employs TRBV29-1 and TRBJ2-3; D might be TRBD1 (5 bases). Sequencing was performed on PBMCs, mostly from graft donor cells, taken 180 days after TCRalphabeta/CD19-depleted stem cell transplant. The CDR3 region is CSVPLSIGQGTQYF. In DNA form, the CDR3 reads TGCAGCGTCCCCCTCTCTATTGGTCAGGGTACGCAGTATTTT.